The rows below give T cell receptor beta chains drawn from one sample of a study of T cell repertoires in cytomegalovirus infection. TCRdb re-derived calls from the reads in MiXCR, one entry per CDR3 protein. The table has about 78,000 distinct CDR3 sequences, roughly 37% seen once. The antigens these receptors bind are not known. Material: CD8+ T cells from cultured PBMCs, obtained from culture after CMV antigen stimulation. The origin of the receptors is a human donor in good health (CMV status not recorded). Some clones in this sample may be carry-over from other donors' samples. CDR3s include the opening cysteine and the closing phenylalanine or tryptophan. A D gene is named only where the DNA matches it firmly. Part of the rows lack a size; the others show once, few, many or a class for expanded clones.

TRBV27	NA	TRBJ1-2	TRBD1	TGTGCCAGCAGTTTAAGGGGGCTCCCTGGCTACACCTTC	CASSLRGLPGYTF
TRBV12-3/TRBV12-4	NA	TRBJ1-5	TRBD1	TGTGCCAGCAGTTGGGGACAGGGTCCAGAGCCCCAGCATTTT	CASSWGQGPEPQHF
TRBV7-4	NA	TRBJ1-1	NA	TGTGCCAGCAGCTTAGGAAGAGTTTCTAGGGTGAACACTGAAGCTTTCTTT	CASSLGRVSRVNTEAFF
TRBV6-5	few	TRBJ2-7	NA	TGTGCCAGCAGTTACTCGCGGTATGGCGACGAGCAGTACTTC	CASSYSRYGDEQYF
TRBV6-2/TRBV6-3	few	TRBJ2-1	NA	TGTGCCAGCAGTTACTCGGGGGGTTACAATGAGCAGTTCTTC	CASSYSGGYNEQFF
TRBV4-1	few	TRBJ2-1	TRBD2	TGCGCCAGCAGCCAAGATCCGACTAGCGGGGGGAGGTACAATGAGCAGTTCTTC	CASSQDPTSGGRYNEQFF
TRBV7-9	NA	TRBJ1-5	NA	TGTGCCAGCAGCTTTGGTGATCAGCCCCAGCATTTT	CASSFGDQPQHF
TRBV27	few	TRBJ2-7	TRBD1	TGTGCCAGCAGCGAAGTGCCGGGACAGCCATACGAGCAGTACTTC	CASSEVPGQPYEQYF
TRBV3-1	NA	TRBJ1-2	NA	TGTGCCAGCAGCCAAGTTCAGGGCGATGGCTACACCTTC	CASSQVQGDGYTF
TRBV20-1	NA	TRBJ2-7	NA	TGCAGTGCTAGAGTACCAGAGGGGCGTGAGCAGTACTTC	CSARVPEGREQYF
TRBV11-2	few	TRBJ2-6	NA	TGTGCCAGCAGCTTACCAGCAGTCCAGAGCTCTGGGGCCAACGTCCTGACTTTC	CASSLPAVQSSGANVLTF
TRBV4-1	NA	TRBJ1-2	NA	TGCGCCAGTAGCCCCCCGAAGGGGGAGGGCTACACCTTC	CASSPPKGEGYTF
TRBV15	NA	TRBJ2-1	NA	TGTGCCACCAGCAGAGATCATAGGGGAGGTGCCAATGAGCAGTTCTTC	CATSRDHRGGANEQFF
TRBV5-6	NA	TRBJ1-1	TRBD1	TGTGCCAGCAGCTTGCCACATTTGGGACAGGAGAACACTGAAGCTTTCTTT	CASSLPHLGQENTEAFF
TRBV7-8	NA	TRBJ2-3	NA	TGTGCCAGCAGCTTAGATCCAGGCATAGTCACAGATACGCAGTATTTT	CASSLDPGIVTDTQYF
TRBV7-3	few	TRBJ2-2	TRBD2	TGTGCCAGCAGCGCAACGGGGGGAACAGAGCCCGGGGAGCTGTTTTTT	CASSATGGTEPGELFF
TRBV7-6	NA	TRBJ1-5	NA	TGTGCCAGCAGCTTTAACACCAATCAGCCCCAGCATTTT	CASSFNTNQPQHF
TRBV28	few	TRBJ1-5	TRBD1	TGTGCCAGCAGTCCCCGGGACAGTAATCAGCCCCAGCATTTT	CASSPRDSNQPQHF
TRBV7-6	few	TRBJ2-7	NA	TGTGCCAGCAGCCACGGGGGATCCTACGAGCAGTACTTC	CASSHGGSYEQYF
TRBV2	NA	TRBJ1-1	NA	TGTGCCAGCAGGTTCGGGGGAGGCACTGAAGCTTTCTTT	CASRFGGGTEAFF
TRBV12-3/TRBV12-4	NA	TRBJ2-5	NA	TGTGCCAGCAGTCGCAGGGGCGGGGAGACCCAGTACTTC	CASSRRGGETQYF
TRBV5-1	NA	TRBJ2-1	TRBD2	TGCGCCAGCAGCACCTGGGGGGGGGAAGACTACAATGAGCAGTTCTTC	CASSTWGGEDYNEQFF
TRBV6-5	NA	TRBJ2-5	TRBD1	TGTGCCAGCAGTTACGCCCGGACAGGGACACGACGATCCGAGACCCAGTACTTC	CASSYARTGTRRSETQYF
TRBV29-1	NA	TRBJ1-1	NA	TGCAGCGTTAGACGGATGAACACTGAAGCTTTCTTT	CSVRRMNTEAFF
TRBV7-2	NA	TRBJ1-1	NA	TGTGCCAGCAGCTTAGTATCCCAGGGCGCTGAAGCTTTCTTT	CASSLVSQGAEAFF
TRBV19	NA	TRBJ1-1	NA	TGTGCCAGTATTGGGCAAGAGAACACTGAAGCTTTCTTT	CASIGQENTEAFF
TRBV7-6	NA	TRBJ2-7	NA	TGTGCCAGCAGCCGACAGGAATTAGACGAGCAGTACTTC	CASSRQELDEQYF
TRBV7-9	many	TRBJ1-2	TRBD1	TGTGCCAGCAGCATGCCCGGGACAGGGAATTTAGATGGCTACACCTTC	CASSMPGTGNLDGYTF
TRBV18	NA	TRBJ2-3	NA	TGTGCCAGCTCACCATGGGACAGCACAGATACGCAGTATTTT	CASSPWDSTDTQYF